Shown below are 28 T cell receptor beta chains from a single sample sequenced in a study of cytomegalovirus exposure and HLA in healthy donors. The PCR ran on 60 Vbeta and 13 Jbeta primers. TCRdb's copy holds only in-frame clones and misses some; the assay was immunoSEQ multiplex PCR. The sample lists 160,000 or so clones; 87% were seen once. Sequencing was carried out using PBMCs. The source of these receptors is a woman in her 30s in good health and CMV-seronegative.

The CDR3 is CAVKGGEQYF. CDR3 nucleotides: TGTGCCGTTAAGGGGGGGGAGCAGTACTTC. V and J are TRBV6-1 and TRBJ2-7, with D possibly TRBD2 on 7 matching bases. V was shortened by 11 bases and J by 7 bases, with 12 bases between the two germline ends. This CDR3 contains 10 residues. The germline V gene encodes CDR1 MNHNS and CDR2 SASEGT.

The chain joins TRBV14 to TRBJ2-2, with 10 bases matching TRBD2. V shed 3 bases, J shed 0 bases, and the junction held 10 bases outside the gene matches. The germline V gene encodes CDR1 SGHDN and CDR2 FVKESK. The CDR3 consists of 19 residues. The CDR3 nucleotides are TGTGCCAGCAGCCAGCCGGGACTAGCGCCAAAAGCGAACACCGGGGAGCTGTTTTTT. Its translation is CASSQPGLAPKANTGELFF.

The chain couples TRBV7-9 to TRBJ2-7; the match to TRBD2 covers 14 bases. This CDR3 comprises 16 residues. The germline V gene encodes CDR1 SEHNR and CDR2 FQNEAQ (reference sequence). The junction had 7 bases not matched to a gene; V was cut back by 5 bases and J by 4 bases. The DNA for the CDR3 is TGTGCCAGCAGCGGGACTAGCGGGAGTATATCATACGAGCAGTACTTC. Translation gives CASSGTSGSISYEQYF.

V usage is TRBV7-6 and J usage is TRBJ2-3; 9 nucleotides align to TRBD2. This CDR3 spans 18 amino acids. J was trimmed by 2 bases and V by 0 bases; bases with no gene match: 9. The germline V gene encodes CDR1 SGHVS and CDR2 FNYEAQ. The CDR3 reads CASSLAPASGDTTDTQYF. The CDR3 DNA follows: TGTGCCAGCAGCTTAGCCCCCGCTAGCGGGGATACCACAGATACGCAGTATTTT.

V is TRBV30 and J is TRBJ2-2, with 13 bases matching TRBD2. Losses at the gene ends were 2 bases for V and 5 bases for J; bases not matched to a gene: 11. Per the germline V gene, CDR1 is GTSNPN and CDR2 is SVGIG (reference sequence). The CDR3 spans 18 residues. The CDR3 sequence is CAWSSSVLAGGGTGELFF. CDR3 DNA: TGTGCCTGGAGTTCCTCCGTACTAGCGGGAGGGGGGACCGGGGAGCTGTTTTTT.

The V gene is TRBV9, the J gene TRBJ1-1, with D hard to call. Per germline, CDR1 SGDLS and CDR2 YYNGEE. CDR3 length equals 13 residues. V was shortened by 4 bases and J by 4 bases, with 11 bases between the two germline ends. The CDR3 DNA follows: TGTGCCAGCAGCTCAAGTCGGGGCACTGAAGCTTTCTTT. It encodes CASSSSRGTEAFF.

V and J are TRBV9 and TRBJ1-2; no reliable D call. The CDR3 consists of 13 residues. The germline CDR1 and CDR2 sequences are SGDLS and YYNGEE. Between the trimmed V and J ends, which lost 4 bases and 8 bases, there was a span of 15 bases. For the CDR3, the DNA is TGTGCCAGCAGCCCGGAACCCACGGGAGGCTACACCTTC. As protein: CASSPEPTGGYTF. The full variable domain, its missing parts supplied by reference TRBV9 and TRBJ1-2, is DSGVTQTPKHLITATGQRVTLRCSPRSGDLSVYWYQQSLDQGLQFLIQYYNGEERAKGNILERFSAQQFPDLHSELNLSSLELGDSALYFCASSPEPTGGYTFGSGTRLTVV.

This clone came up once. This sequence joins TRBV29-1 and TRBJ1-3; D unclear. Trimming took off 6 bases at V and 1 base at J, with 7 bases between the two ends. The CDR3 is 12 residues long. Germline values: CDR1 SQVTM, CDR2 ANQGSEA. The CDR3 coding sequence is TGCAGCGTGAGGGAGTCTGGAAACACCATATATTTT. Its translation is CSVRESGNTIYF.

The chain has TRBV5-1 and TRBJ2-1; 10 positions agree with TRBD1. Trimming cost V 4 bases and J 0 bases; bases outside gene matches: 13. Germline V gene data show CDR1 as SGHRS and CDR2 as YFSETQ. The CDR3 extends over 19 amino acids. In DNA, the CDR3 is TGCGCCAGCAGCCATTATTCGGGACAGGGGCACAGCTCCTACAATGAGCAGTTCTTC. It is translated as CASSHYSGQGHSSYNEQFF. Full variable domain (rest looked up from reference TRBV5-1 and TRBJ2-1): KAGVTQTPRYLIKTRGQQVTLSCSPISGHRSVSWYQQTPGQGLQFLFEYFSETQRNKGNFPGRFSGRQFSNSRSEMNVSTLELGDSALYLCASSHYSGQGHSSYNEQFFGPGTRLTVL.

The chain employs TRBV29-1 and TRBJ2-2; weak D call: TRBD2 (6 bases). CDR1 SQVTM and CDR2 ANQGSEA come from the germline V gene. Trimming left V 6 bases short and J 3 bases short, with 14 bases between. This CDR3 contains 14 residues. CDR3 protein: CSVRAERDTGELFF. CDR3 bases: TGCAGCGTCAGGGCCGAGCGGGACACCGGGGAGCTGTTTTTT.

V is TRBV11-2 and J is TRBJ2-4; the D gene is possibly TRBD1 (6 bases). The CDR3 is 13 residues long. The V and J ends lost 5 bases and 9 bases respectively, with 14 bases between them. Looked up from germline, CDR1 is SGHAT and CDR2 is FQNNGV. CDR3 residues: CASSLPGDRIQYF. The CDR3 DNA follows: TGTGCCAGCAGCCTCCCAGGGGATCGCATTCAGTACTTC. Using reference TRBV11-2 and TRBJ2-4 for the parts outside the CDR3, the full variable domain is EAGVAQSPRYKIIEKRQSVAFWCNPISGHATLYWYQQILGQGPKLLIQFQNNGVVDDSQLPKDRFSAERLKGVDSTLKIQPAKLEDSAVYLCASSLPGDRIQYFGAGTRLSVL.

Concerning this clone: Mismatch with germline at one junction end may stem from a read error. Other DNA sequences in this specimen translate into the identical CDR3. In DNA, the CDR3 is TGTGCCAGTAGTCCGGGACAGTGGGGCTACGAGCAGTATTTC. This gives the protein CASSPGQWGYEQYF. The genes are TRBV19 and TRBJ2-7, with 7 bases that match TRBD1. The CDR3 loop spans 14 amino acids. Germline CDR1 and CDR2: LNHDA and SQIVND (reference sequence). The full variable domain, its missing parts supplied by reference TRBV19 and TRBJ2-7, is DGGITQSPKYLFRKEGQNVTLSCEQNLNHDAMYWYRQDPGQGLRLIYYSQIVNDFQKGDIAEGYSVSREKKESFPLTVTSAQKNPTAFYLCASSPGQWGYEQYFGPGTRLTVT.

The chain combines TRBV30 with TRBJ2-1; 10 nucleotides line up with TRBD2. Germline CDR1 reads GTSNPN; CDR2 reads SVGIG (reference sequence). V shed 1 base and J 2 bases; nucleotides not matched to a gene: 2. This CDR3 spans 15 amino acids. In DNA form, the CDR3 reads TGTGCCTGGAGTGGGACTAGCGGTACCTACAATGAGCAGTTCTTC. As protein: CAWSGTSGTYNEQFF.

J is TRBJ1-5 and V is TRBV28, with D hard to call. V lost 4 bases to trimming and J lost 7 bases, with 5 bases between them. The length of the CDR3 is 11 residues. In germline, CDR1 is MDHEN, CDR2 SYDVKM. CDR3 nucleotide sequence: TGTGCCAGCAGTTCGACACAGCCCCAGCATTTT. It specifies CASSSTQPQHF.

This clone was observed a few times. The chain carries TRBV28 and TRBJ2-7, with 10 bases that match TRBD2. The CDR3 is 17 residues long. CDR1 MDHEN and CDR2 SYDVKM come from the germline V gene. J gave up 7 bases and V 0 bases, and 12 bases lay outside the gene matches. CDR3 in amino acids: CASSLWQLAGGPGEQYF. CDR3 bases: TGTGCCAGCAGTTTATGGCAGTTAGCGGGAGGCCCGGGTGAGCAGTACTTC.

On this clone itself: Other DNA variants within this sample encode the same CDR3. The chain is built from TRBV18 and TRBJ1-5, with 7 positions matching TRBD1. The trim removed 2 bases at V and 2 bases at J, leaving 0 bases unmatched. Germline V gene data show CDR1 as KGHSH and CDR2 as LQKENI. The CDR3 is made up of 14 amino acids. The CDR3 loop reads CASSPTGGNQPQHF. The CDR3 nucleotides read TGTGCCAGCTCACCAACAGGGGGCAATCAGCCCCAGCATTTT. The full variable domain, in which reference TRBV18 and TRBJ1-5 provide the parts outside the CDR3, is NAGVMQNPRHLVRRRGQEARLRCSPMKGHSHVYWYRQLPEEGLKFMVYLQKENIIDESGMPKERFSAEFPKEGPSILRIQQVVRGDSAAYFCASSPTGGNQPQHFGDGTRLSIL.

This rearrangement joins TRBV7-6 to TRBJ2-3; perhaps TRBD2 as D (5 bases). CDR3 length: 13 amino acids. Germline V lookup: CDR1 SGHVS, CDR2 FNYEAQ. With 1 base removed from V and 5 bases from J, the gap between germline ends came to 7 bases. The CDR3 region is CASSLVREDTQYF. Written as DNA, the CDR3 is TGTGCCAGCAGCTTAGTTCGGGAAGATACGCAGTATTTT.

This chain uses TRBV5-6 with TRBJ2-7, with 14 nucleotides matching TRBD2. V lost 4 bases and J lost 7; bases outside the gene matches: 4. There are 14 residues in the CDR3. The germline CDR1 and CDR2 sequences are SGHDT and YYEEEE. CDR3 in DNA: TGTGCCAGCAGCCGACTAGCGGGGGGGCAAGAGCAGTACTTC. This codes for CASSRLAGGQEQYF.

This clone was seen a single time. The chain joins TRBV5-8 to TRBJ2-3, with D unclear. The CDR3 has 14 residues. The ends were cut back, 1 base at V and 10 bases at J, with 16 bases in the middle. Germline values: CDR1 SGHTS, CDR2 YDEGEE. This CDR3 is CASSLLLAAAPQYF. In nucleotides, the CDR3 is TGTGCCAGCAGCTTGCTTTTGGCGGCGGCCCCGCAGTATTTT.

The rearrangement links TRBV19 to TRBJ1-5, with 9 bases aligning to TRBD1. Germline V gene sequence: CDR1 LNHDA, CDR2 SQIVND (reference sequence). Trimming took 4 bases from V and 1 from J; bases not matched to a gene: 8. The CDR3 sequence is 17 residues long. The CDR3 region is CASSTTDRGWSNQPQHF. The CDR3 DNA is TGTGCCAGTAGTACTACGGACAGGGGTTGGAGCAATCAGCCCCAGCATTTT.

CDR3 amino acids: CASSRGQAYEQYF. DNA for the CDR3: TGTGCCAGCAGCCGGGGACAGGCCTACGAGCAGTACTTC. This chain uses TRBV7-2 with TRBJ2-7, with 8 bases lining up with TRBD1. The CDR3 runs to 13 residues. Trimming removed 5 bases from V and 2 bases from J; junction bases left unmatched: 2. Germline V gene data show CDR1 as SGHTA and CDR2 as FQGNSA.

The chain is built from TRBV19 and TRBJ1-6; a possible D gene is TRBD1 (5 bases). The CDR3 length is 13 residues. Per the germline V gene, CDR1 is LNHDA and CDR2 is SQIVND (reference sequence). The V and J ends lost 4 bases and 7 bases respectively, with 8 bases between them. For the CDR3, the DNA is TGTGCCAGTAGTACACGACAGAATTCACCCCTCCACTTT. It translates to CASSTRQNSPLHF.

This clone was recorded only once. The chain employs TRBV9 and TRBJ2-5; 10 bases align to TRBD1. Germline V gene lookup returns CDR1 SGDLS and CDR2 YYNGEE. This CDR3 is built from 14 residues. The trim removed 2 bases at V and 3 bases at J, leaving 1 base unmatched. The CDR3 DNA is TGTGCCAGCAGCGTCGGGACAGGGGAAGAGACCCAGTACTTC. Translation: CASSVGTGEETQYF.

This chain joins TRBV5-1 and TRBJ2-7; the match to TRBD2 covers 9 bases. The CDR3 length is 17 residues. Germline V CDR1 and CDR2: SGHRS, YFSETQ. Unmatched junction bases numbered 12, after V lost 0 bases and J lost 5 bases. CDR3 region: CASSLAPPSAGGDEQYF. CDR3 sequence (DNA): TGCGCCAGCAGCTTGGCCCCTCCTTCGGCGGGAGGGGACGAGCAGTACTTC.

CDR3 amino acids: CASSPRTSGRANTGELFF. CDR3 DNA: TGTGCCAGCTCACCTCGGACTAGCGGGAGGGCGAACACCGGGGAGCTGTTTTTT. The gene calls are TRBV18 and TRBJ2-2, with 15 bases matching TRBD2. Looked up from germline, CDR1 is KGHSH and CDR2 is LQKENI. The CDR3 loop spans 18 amino acids. Trimming took 3 bases from V and 0 from J; bases not matched to a gene: 2.

The chain is built from TRBV7-6 and TRBJ2-5, with a weak D call TRBD2 (5 bases). CDR1 SGHVS and CDR2 FNYEAQ come from the germline V gene. V dropped 0 bases and J dropped 4 bases, with 9 bases sitting between them. The length of the CDR3 is 14 residues. The CDR3 sequence is CASSLATTRETQYF. CDR3 DNA sequence: TGTGCCAGCAGCTTAGCGACTACCCGAGAGACCCAGTACTTC. The full variable domain, with the rest looked up from reference TRBV7-6 and TRBJ2-5, is GAGVSQSPRYKVTKRGQDVALRCDPISGHVSLYWYRQALGQGPEFLTYFNYEAQQDKSGLPNDRFSAERPEGSISTLTIQRTEQRDSAMYRCASSLATTRETQYFGPGTRLLVL.

The chain joins TRBV2 to TRBJ1-3; no definite D call. V was cut by 1 base and J by 8 bases, with 12 bases left in between. In germline, CDR1 is SNHLY, CDR2 FYNNEI. This CDR3 comprises 14 residues. The CDR3 DNA follows: TGTGCCAGCAGTGAAGGTCTGGGCAGAGACACCATATATTTT. Translated: CASSEGLGRDTIYF.

The chain joins TRBV27 to TRBJ1-2; a weak D match, TRBD1 (5 bases). This CDR3 region has 12 residues. V dropped 8 bases and J dropped 4 bases, with 11 bases sitting between them. Per the germline V gene, CDR1 is MNHEY and CDR2 is SMNVEV (reference sequence). The CDR3 DNA is TGTGCCAGCTCCGCGGGGCTCTATGGCTACACCTTC. Its protein product is CASSAGLYGYTF.